Listed below are T cell receptor beta chains from one sample, sequenced in a study of spatial heterogeneity in lung cancer. TCRdb used MiXCR to reprocess the 5' RACE reads, holding one entry per CDR3 protein. Among tens of thousands of distinct CDR3 sequences listed, roughly 5% were seen once. The sequenced sample was PBMCs, obtained at surgery. The receptors originated from a male donor with early-stage non-small cell lung cancer. CDR3s include the opening cysteine and the closing phenylalanine or tryptophan. A D gene is named only where the DNA matches it firmly. Not every row has a clone size; where given, it reads once, few, many or a size class.

CDR3: CASSPRQGWENTEAFF
DNA: TGTGCCAGCAGCCCCCGACAGGGTTGGGAGAACACTGAAGCTTTCTTT
size: many
D: TRBD1
J: TRBJ1-1
V: TRBV7-9

CDR3: CASSLQSGNSPLHF
DNA: TGTGCCAGCAGCTTACAATCGGGAAATTCACCCCTCCACTTT
size: many
D: NA
J: TRBJ1-6
V: TRBV11-1

CDR3: CASSLDGTGENSPLHF
DNA: TGCGCCAGCAGCTTGGACGGGACAGGGGAAAATTCACCCCTCCACTTT
size: many
D: TRBD1
J: TRBJ1-6
V: TRBV5-1

CDR3: CASSHPSGSSYNEQFF
DNA: TGTGCCAGCAGCCATCCTAGCGGGAGCTCCTACAATGAGCAGTTCTTC
size: many
D: TRBD2
J: TRBJ2-1
V: TRBV3-1

CDR3: CASSFNRGEETQYF
DNA: TGTGCCAGCAGCTTTAATAGGGGCGAAGAGACCCAGTACTTC
size: NA
D: NA
J: TRBJ2-5
V: TRBV7-2

CDR3: CATSDTYGYTF
DNA: TGTGCCACCTCGGACACCTATGGCTACACCTTC
size: few
D: NA
J: TRBJ1-2
V: TRBV6-5

CDR3: CSVSSPDTTDGYTF
DNA: TGCAGCGTATCATCCCCGGACACGACGGATGGCTACACCTTC
size: NA
D: NA
J: TRBJ1-2
V: TRBV29-1

CDR3: CSVEEQQGNSEQFF
DNA: TGCAGCGTTGAAGAGCAACAGGGTAACAGTGAGCAGTTCTTC
size: many
D: NA
J: TRBJ2-1
V: TRBV29-1

CDR3: CASSLRRGQETQYF
DNA: TGTGCCAGCAGCTTGCGTCGGGGACAAGAGACCCAGTACTTC
size: many
D: NA
J: TRBJ2-5
V: TRBV7-2

CDR3: CASSSSGRGAADTQYF
DNA: TGTGCCAGCAGCTCTTCTGGGCGGGGGGCAGCTGATACGCAGTATTTT
size: many
D: TRBD2
J: TRBJ2-3
V: TRBV7-9

CDR3: CSGTSGSLETQYF
DNA: TGCAGTGGGACTAGCGGGAGTTTGGAGACCCAGTACTTC
size: NA
D: TRBD2
J: TRBJ2-5
V: TRBV20-1

CDR3: CSASDSGLTTNYNEQFF
DNA: TGCAGTGCTTCCGACAGTGGGTTAACAACTAACTACAATGAGCAGTTCTTC
size: many
D: NA
J: TRBJ2-1
V: TRBV20-1

CDR3: CSVARGGKDTQYF
DNA: TGCAGCGTTGCTAGGGGAGGGAAAGATACGCAGTATTTT
size: many
D: TRBD2
J: TRBJ2-3
V: TRBV29-1

CDR3: CASSLAGGYSYEQYF
DNA: TGTGCCAGCAGTTTAGCGGGAGGTTACTCCTACGAGCAGTACTTC
size: NA
D: NA
J: TRBJ2-7
V: TRBV12-3/TRBV12-4

CDR3: CASSLHGLAGEGLRYEQYF
DNA: TGTGCCAGCAGCTTACACGGACTAGCGGGAGAAGGCTTAAGGTACGAGCAGTACTTC
size: many
D: TRBD2
J: TRBJ2-7
V: TRBV13

CDR3: CASSSGGSNTGELFF
DNA: TGTGCCAGCAGTAGCGGGGGATCGAACACCGGGGAGCTGTTTTTT
size: many
D: TRBD2
J: TRBJ2-2
V: TRBV24-1

CDR3: CASSRLGGYSNQPQHF
DNA: TGTGCCAGCAGCAGGCTAGGGGGCTATAGCAATCAGCCCCAGCATTTT
size: many
D: NA
J: TRBJ1-5
V: TRBV21-1

CDR3: CASSDRDTPFDEQFF
DNA: TGTGCCAGCAGTGACCGGGACACCCCCTTTGATGAGCAGTTCTTC
size: NA
D: NA
J: TRBJ2-1
V: TRBV6-1

CDR3: CASSSTVDGYTF
DNA: TGCGCCAGCAGCTCGACAGTAGACGGCTACACCTTC
size: many
D: NA
J: TRBJ1-2
V: TRBV5-1

CDR3: CASTLRPAGLTNTGELFF
DNA: TGTGCCAGCACTCTCCGGCCCGCGGGACTCACTAACACCGGGGAGCTGTTTTTT
size: many
D: NA
J: TRBJ2-2
V: TRBV2

CDR3: CASSQDGGDRGQVDTQYF
DNA: TGCGCCAGCAGCCAAGATGGCGGGGACAGGGGGCAGGTAGATACGCAGTATTTT
size: many
D: TRBD1
J: TRBJ2-3
V: TRBV4-1

CDR3: CASTDYTGELFF
DNA: TGTGCCAGCACAGACTACACCGGGGAGCTGTTTTTT
size: many
D: NA
J: TRBJ2-2
V: TRBV6-6

CDR3: CATSSAELAGRTGELFF
DNA: TGTGCCACCAGTTCTGCAGAACTAGCGGGAAGGACCGGGGAGCTGTTTTTT
size: NA
D: TRBD2
J: TRBJ2-2
V: TRBV24-1

CDR3: CSVGAAGANVLTF
DNA: TGCAGCGTTGGGGCGGCTGGGGCCAACGTCCTGACTTTC
size: many
D: NA
J: TRBJ2-6
V: TRBV29-1

CDR3: CASSPTTGDFGVTQYF
DNA: TGTGCCAGCTCACCTACGACTGGGGACTTTGGAGTGACCCAGTACTTC
size: NA
D: NA
J: TRBJ2-5
V: TRBV18

CDR3: CASSLEPAGQGTQYF
DNA: TGTGCCAGCAGCTTAGAACCGGCAGGTCAAGGGACCCAGTACTTC
size: many
D: NA
J: TRBJ2-5
V: TRBV7-6

CDR3: CASSFGVARYEQYF
DNA: TGTGCCAGCAGTTTTGGGGTAGCGCGATACGAGCAGTACTTC
size: many
D: NA
J: TRBJ2-7
V: TRBV27

CDR3: CASTLRTGLIYNEQFF
DNA: TGTGCCAGCACCCTTAGAACGGGACTCATTTACAATGAGCAGTTCTTC
size: NA
D: NA
J: TRBJ2-1
V: TRBV11-2

CDR3: CASSQDLNSYEQYF
DNA: TGCGCCAGCAGCCAAGATCTGAACTCCTACGAGCAGTACTTC
size: many
D: NA
J: TRBJ2-7
V: TRBV4-1

CDR3: CSACRAPCHEQYF
DNA: TGCAGTGCTTGCCGGGCCCCGTGCCACGAGCAGTACTTC
size: many
D: NA
J: TRBJ2-7
V: TRBV20-1

CDR3: CASSLTGTADEQYF
DNA: TGTGCCAGCAGCTTGACCGGGACTGCGGACGAGCAGTACTTC
size: many
D: NA
J: TRBJ2-7
V: TRBV7-6

CDR3: CSAQGTTSQGSYEQYF
DNA: TGCAGCGCCCAGGGGACCACGTCCCAAGGATCCTACGAGCAGTACTTC
size: many
D: NA
J: TRBJ2-7
V: TRBV29-1

CDR3: CASSLSWGQIGEQYF
DNA: TGTGCCAGCAGCTTATCTTGGGGACAGATAGGCGAGCAGTACTTC
size: few
D: TRBD1
J: TRBJ2-7
V: TRBV7-2

CDR3: CASSQGDTQYF
DNA: TGTGCCAGCAGCCAAGGAGATACGCAGTATTTT
size: many
D: NA
J: TRBJ2-3
V: TRBV3-1

CDR3: CASSSQGDTQYF
DNA: TGTGCCAGCAGCTCCCAGGGAGATACGCAGTATTTT
size: many
D: NA
J: TRBJ2-3
V: TRBV11-2

CDR3: CASSQAADNQPQHF
DNA: TGTGCCAGCAGCCAAGCAGCAGACAATCAGCCCCAGCATTTT
size: many
D: NA
J: TRBJ1-5
V: TRBV3-1

CDR3: CASSPGQGPTEAFF
DNA: TGTGCCAGTAGTCCAGGTCAAGGACCCACTGAAGCTTTCTTT
size: many
D: NA
J: TRBJ1-1
V: TRBV19

CDR3: CASSLRDLVRNEQFF
DNA: TGTGCCAGCAGCTTACGGGACCTTGTGCGCAATGAGCAGTTCTTC
size: many
D: NA
J: TRBJ2-1
V: TRBV7-2

CDR3: CASSLTRAEENTEAFF
DNA: TGTGCCAGCAGCTTAACTAGGGCGGAAGAGAACACTGAAGCTTTCTTT
size: many
D: NA
J: TRBJ1-1
V: TRBV7-3

CDR3: CASSLALGTGANVLTF
DNA: TGTGCCAGCAGCTTAGCGCTGGGAACTGGGGCCAACGTCCTGACTTTC
size: many
D: NA
J: TRBJ2-6
V: TRBV7-9

CDR3: CASSVVGYDGELFF
DNA: TGTGCCAGCAGCGTGGTTGGGTATGACGGGGAGCTGTTTTTT
size: many
D: NA
J: TRBJ2-2
V: TRBV9

CDR3: CASSPRTSGSNEQFF
DNA: TGCGCCAGCAGCCCGCGGACTAGCGGGAGCAATGAGCAGTTCTTC
size: many
D: TRBD2
J: TRBJ2-1
V: TRBV5-1

CDR3: CASSLLEGTGEQYF
DNA: TGTGCCAGCAGCTTACTTGAGGGGACAGGCGAGCAGTACTTC
size: many
D: TRBD1
J: TRBJ2-7
V: TRBV7-6

CDR3: CATSRQGNQADTQYF
DNA: TGTGCCACCAGCAGACAGGGTAATCAGGCAGATACGCAGTATTTT
size: NA
D: NA
J: TRBJ2-3
V: TRBV15

CDR3: CASSQVREGQFF
DNA: TGTGCCAGCAGCCAAGTCAGGGAGGGGCAGTTCTTC
size: many
D: TRBD2
J: TRBJ2-1
V: TRBV14

CDR3: CASSLDGRRNGYTF
DNA: TGTGCCAGCAGCTTAGATGGCAGAAGAAATGGCTACACCTTC
size: few
D: NA
J: TRBJ1-2
V: TRBV7-2

CDR3: CASSYDSNTGELFF
DNA: TGTGCCAGCAGCTACGACTCGAACACCGGGGAGCTGTTTTTT
size: many
D: NA
J: TRBJ2-2
V: TRBV5-5

CDR3: CASSQDWGETQYF
DNA: TGCGCCAGCAGCCAAGACTGGGGCGAGACCCAGTACTTC
size: many
D: NA
J: TRBJ2-5
V: TRBV5-1

CDR3: CASSFQAGGPREQYF
DNA: TGCGCCAGCAGCTTCCAAGCGGGAGGGCCGAGGGAGCAGTACTTC
size: many
D: TRBD2
J: TRBJ2-7
V: TRBV5-1

CDR3: CASRPGQGAEQYF
DNA: TGCGCCAGCAGACCGGGACAGGGGGCCGAGCAGTACTTC
size: many
D: TRBD1
J: TRBJ2-7
V: TRBV5-1

CDR3: CASSPGRAGNTIYF
DNA: TGCGCCAGCAGTCCAGGGCGGGCTGGAAACACCATATATTTT
size: many
D: NA
J: TRBJ1-3
V: TRBV5-1